This T cell receptor beta chain was documented in a study of T cells after posttransplantation cyclophosphamide. Whole-study findings and limits: After PTCy, TRB diversity resembled that of CNI/methotrexate controls. TRB overlap between skin or GI tissue T cells and blood was limited. Donor CD8+ memory clones often dominated recipient blood repertoires at later times.

Germline V lookup: CDR1 SQVTM, CDR2 ANQGSEA. Trimming removed 7 bases from V and 5 bases from J, with 17 bases in between. CDR3 length: 13 amino acids. Repertoires were generated with immunoSEQ multiplex PCR, while TCRdb's copy carries only in-frame clones and drops some. The table lists approximately 13,000 clones, under 85% of them singletons. With respect to this clone: Its antigen is still unknown.

The related graft donor's blood sample was taken on the day of bone marrow donation. This receptor was obtained from a man between 45 and 60 years old in good health, CMV-negative, and a related stem cell transplant donor. V and J are TRBV29-1 and TRBJ2-5; D unresolved. Sample: memory CD4+ T cells sorted from PBMCs. Written as DNA, the CDR3 is TGCAGCGCCCGACTGTCCGATGGGGAGACCCAGTACTTC. It is translated as CSARLSDGETQYF.